Below are 15 T cell receptor beta chains sequenced from a single sample in a study of blood T cell repertoires in COVID-19. Profiled with immunoSEQ multiplex PCR; TCRdb holds only in-frame clones, not every one. The top ten clones hold approximately 1.3% of a sample with roughly 220,000 clones, 80% to 90% of them seen once. The sequencing input was peripheral blood. All receptors come from a woman in her forties who had recovered from COVID-19.

This sequence joins TRBV3-1 (or the pseudogene TRBV3-2) and TRBJ2-5; the D is unclear. Per germline, CDR1 LGHDT and CDR2 YNNKEL (reference sequence). The CDR3 consists of 15 residues. With 3 bases removed from V and 1 base from J, the gap between germline ends came to 12 bases. The CDR3 region is CASSQVNYLQETQYF. As DNA, the CDR3 is TGTGCCAGCAGCCAGGTTAACTACCTCCAAGAGACCCAGTACTTC.

This chain joins TRBV7-2 and TRBJ2-7, with a tentative D call TRBD2 (5 bases). The CDR3 totals 15 residues. Germline V CDR1 and CDR2: SGHTA, FQGNSA. The germline V and J ends were trimmed by 5 bases and 3 bases, with 17 bases remaining between them. Here the CDR3 DNA reads TGTGCCAGCAGCCCCCTCGGGGTTTCCCACTACGAGCAGTACTTC. This gives the protein CASSPLGVSHYEQYF.

The chain recombines TRBV15 with TRBJ1-2, with 7 positions matching TRBD1. The length of the CDR3 is 14 residues. The ends lost 3 bases at V and 7 bases at J; junction bases unmatched: 8. CDR1 and CDR2 from the germline V gene are LNHNV and YYDKDF (reference sequence). The CDR3 sequence: CATSSRQGYFGYTF. The CDR3 bases are TGTGCCACCAGCAGTCGACAGGGATATTTTGGCTACACCTTC.

The chain couples TRBV2 to TRBJ2-7; D perhaps matches TRBD2 (7 bases). CDR1 is SNHLY and CDR2 is FYNNEI in the germline V gene. The CDR3 is 16 residues long. V was cut by 7 bases and J by 5 bases, with 24 bases left in between. CDR3 nucleotide sequence: TGTGCCAGCAACCCTTTAATCGGCGGAGGGGGGGACGAGCAGTACTTC. Residues: CASNPLIGGGGDEQYF.

This chain joins TRBV3-1 (or the pseudogene TRBV3-2) and TRBJ2-3; D possibly corresponds to TRBD1 (6 bases). V dropped 3 bases and J dropped 2 bases, with 18 bases sitting between them. Germline V gene lookup returns CDR1 LGHDT and CDR2 YNNKEL (reference sequence). This CDR3 has 17 amino acids. The DNA of the CDR3 is TGTGCCAGCAGCCATATTCCCGGGACATCCAACACAGATACGCAGTATTTT. Protein sequence: CASSHIPGTSNTDTQYF.

The V and J genes are TRBV5-1 and TRBJ2-3; 11 nucleotides line up with TRBD2. The CDR3 spans 18 residues. Germline CDR1 SGHRS, CDR2 YFSETQ. The junction had 7 bases not matched to a gene; V was cut back by 0 bases and J by 1 base. CDR3 region: CASSLALLAGARTDTQYF. In nucleotides, the CDR3 is TGCGCCAGCAGCTTGGCCCTACTAGCGGGGGCCCGCACAGATACGCAGTATTTT.

The V and J genes are TRBV28 and TRBJ2-7; possibly TRBD1 for D (6 bases). With 5 bases removed from V and 6 bases from J, the gap between germline ends came to 17 bases. The CDR3 has 14 amino acids. The germline CDR1 and CDR2 sequences are MDHEN and SYDVKM. The CDR3 sequence: CASSPDPGEREQYF. The CDR3 nucleotides read TGTGCCAGCAGTCCCGACCCAGGGGAGCGCGAGCAGTACTTC.

This sequence joins TRBV7-9 and TRBJ2-3; 8 nucleotides line up with TRBD1. This CDR3 region has 16 residues. From germline, CDR1 is SEHNR and CDR2 FQNEAQ (reference sequence). The trim removed 2 bases at V and 9 bases at J, leaving 13 bases unmatched. The CDR3 DNA reads as TGTGCCAGCAGCTTAATACAGGGGGGCCCACATTCCACGCAGTATTTT. It encodes CASSLIQGGPHSTQYF.

The rearrangement links TRBV5-1 to TRBJ2-1; 11 positions agree with TRBD2. Trimming at V came to 0 bases and at J to 4 bases, leaving 3 bases not matched to a gene. Germline V CDR1 and CDR2: SGHRS, YFSETQ. The CDR3 is 16 amino acids. The CDR3 sequence: CASSLETSGVYNEQFF. CDR3 coding DNA: TGCGCCAGCAGCTTGGAGACTAGCGGGGTGTACAATGAGCAGTTCTTC.

The V call is TRBV6-6, the J call TRBJ2-2; D might be TRBD1 (6 bases). Per germline, CDR1 MNHNY and CDR2 SVGAGI (reference sequence). The CDR3 runs to 14 residues. V lost 5 bases, J lost 1 base, and 8 bases lay in between. CDR3 coding DNA: TGTGCCAGCAGTCCGACAGGGAACACCGGGGAGCTGTTTTTT. It is translated as CASSPTGNTGELFF.

This clone was detected only a few times. The rearrangement joins TRBV3-1 (or the pseudogene TRBV3-2) to TRBJ2-7; D is uncertain. The V end lost 1 base, the J end lost 6 bases, and 19 bases lay between the germline ends. Germline V lookup: CDR1 LGHDT, CDR2 YNNKEL (reference sequence). The CDR3 runs 16 residues. For the CDR3, the DNA is TGTGCCAGCAGCCAAGGAAACGCAATGATTCCCGGCGAGCAGTACTTC. It translates to CASSQGNAMIPGEQYF.

J is TRBJ2-7 and V is TRBV2; the match to TRBD2 covers 13 bases. The CDR3 consists of 16 residues. The J segment lost 2 bases and the V segment lost 5 bases, leaving 6 bases of the junction unmatched. Germline CDR1 is SNHLY and CDR2 is FYNNEI. The CDR3 loop reads CASSQGLAGVTYEQYF. CDR3 in DNA: TGTGCCAGCAGTCAAGGACTAGCGGGGGTAACCTACGAGCAGTACTTC.

V and J are TRBV29-1 and TRBJ1-2; D is unresolved. This CDR3 comprises 13 residues. Trimming cost V 3 bases and J 8 bases, with 16 bases left between them. The V gene's germline CDR1 is SQVTM and CDR2 ANQGSEA. The CDR3 sequence: CSVETLGPGGYTF. The CDR3 coding sequence is TGCAGCGTTGAGACTTTGGGTCCCGGGGGCTACACCTTC.

V and J are TRBV20-1 and TRBJ1-2; D ambiguous. Trimming removed 6 bases from V and 1 base from J, with 6 bases in between. The CDR3 spans 11 residues. Germline values: CDR1 DFQATT, CDR2 SNEGSKA (reference sequence). The CDR3: CSAYSNYGYTF. For the CDR3, the DNA is TGCAGTGCCTACAGTAACTATGGCTACACCTTC.

The rearrangement joins TRBV10-3 to TRBJ2-1, with D unresolved. V lost 0 bases and J lost 3, with 6 bases in between. Germline CDR1 reads ENHRY; CDR2 reads SYGVKD. The CDR3 runs to 14 residues. The CDR3 reads CAISESRNYNEQFF. DNA of the CDR3: TGTGCCATCAGTGAGTCTAGAAACTACAATGAGCAGTTCTTC.